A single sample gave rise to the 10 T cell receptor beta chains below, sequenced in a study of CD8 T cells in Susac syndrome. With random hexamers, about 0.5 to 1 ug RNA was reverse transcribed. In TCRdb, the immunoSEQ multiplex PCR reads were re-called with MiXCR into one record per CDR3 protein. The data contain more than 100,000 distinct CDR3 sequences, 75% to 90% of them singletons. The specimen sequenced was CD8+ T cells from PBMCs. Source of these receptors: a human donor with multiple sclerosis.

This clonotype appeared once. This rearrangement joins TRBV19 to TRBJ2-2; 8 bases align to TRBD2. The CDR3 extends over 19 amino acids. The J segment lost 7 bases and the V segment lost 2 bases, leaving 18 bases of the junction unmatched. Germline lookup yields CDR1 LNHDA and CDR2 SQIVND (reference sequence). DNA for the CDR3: TGTGCCAGTAGTATACAGAGCGGGAGTATGCCATGGGTGGTCGGGGAGCTGTTTTTT. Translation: CASSIQSGSMPWVVGELFF.

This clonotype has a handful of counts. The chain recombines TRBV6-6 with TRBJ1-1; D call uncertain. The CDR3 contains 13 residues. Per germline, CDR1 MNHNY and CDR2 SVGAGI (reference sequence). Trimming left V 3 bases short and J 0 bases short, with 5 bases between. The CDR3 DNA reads TGTGCCAGCAGTTATGAGTTGAACACTGAAGCTTTCTTT. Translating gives CASSYELNTEAFF.

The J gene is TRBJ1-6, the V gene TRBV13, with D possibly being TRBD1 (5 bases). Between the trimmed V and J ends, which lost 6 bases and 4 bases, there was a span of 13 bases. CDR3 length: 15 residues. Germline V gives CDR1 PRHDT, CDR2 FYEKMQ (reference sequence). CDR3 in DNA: TGTGCCAGCAGTGGGGGTGGTTTTTATAATTCACCCCTCCACTTT. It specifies CASSGGGFYNSPLHF. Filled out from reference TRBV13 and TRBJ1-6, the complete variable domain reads AAGVIQSPRHLIKEKRETATLKCYPIPRHDTVYWYQQGPGQDPQFLISFYEKMQSDKGSIPDRFSAQQFSDYHSELNMSSLELGDSALYFCASSGGGFYNSPLHFGNGTRLTVT.

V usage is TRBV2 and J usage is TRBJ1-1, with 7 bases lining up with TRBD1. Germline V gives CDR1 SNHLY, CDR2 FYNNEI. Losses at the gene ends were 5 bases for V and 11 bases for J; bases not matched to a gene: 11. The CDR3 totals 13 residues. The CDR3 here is CASSYSTGYSAFF. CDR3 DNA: TGTGCCAGCAGTTATTCGACAGGGTATAGCGCTTTCTTT.

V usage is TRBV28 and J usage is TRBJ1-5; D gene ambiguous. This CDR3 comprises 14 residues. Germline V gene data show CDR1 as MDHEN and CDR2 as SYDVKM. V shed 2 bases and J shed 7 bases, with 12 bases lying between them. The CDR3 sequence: CASSLRDLKQPQHF. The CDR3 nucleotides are TGTGCCAGCAGTTTACGAGACCTCAAACAGCCCCAGCATTTT.

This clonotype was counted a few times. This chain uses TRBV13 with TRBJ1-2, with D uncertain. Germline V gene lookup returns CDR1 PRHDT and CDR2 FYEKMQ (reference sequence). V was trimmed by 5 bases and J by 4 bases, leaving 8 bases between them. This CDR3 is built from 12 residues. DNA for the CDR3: TGTGCCAGCAGCCCGGACGGCTATGGCTACACCTTC. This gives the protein CASSPDGYGYTF.

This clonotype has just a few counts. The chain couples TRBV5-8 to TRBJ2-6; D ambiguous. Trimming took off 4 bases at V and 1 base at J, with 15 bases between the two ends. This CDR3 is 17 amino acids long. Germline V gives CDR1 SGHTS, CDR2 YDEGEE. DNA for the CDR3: TGTGCCAGCAGCCCACCGGCATGGGGATCTGGGGCCAACGTCCTGACTTTC. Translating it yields CASSPPAWGSGANVLTF.

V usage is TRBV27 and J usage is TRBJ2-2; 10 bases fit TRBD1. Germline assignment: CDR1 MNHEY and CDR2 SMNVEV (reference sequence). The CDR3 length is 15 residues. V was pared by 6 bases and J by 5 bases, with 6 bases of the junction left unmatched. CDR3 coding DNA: TGTGCCAGCAGACCGGGGACAGGGGTGACCGGGGAGCTGTTTTTT. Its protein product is CASRPGTGVTGELFF.

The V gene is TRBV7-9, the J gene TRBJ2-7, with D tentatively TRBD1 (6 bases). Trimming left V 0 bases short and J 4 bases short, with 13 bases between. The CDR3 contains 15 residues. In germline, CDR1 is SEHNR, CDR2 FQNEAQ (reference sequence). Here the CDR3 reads CASSLASGGKYEQYF. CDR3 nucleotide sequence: TGTGCCAGCAGCTTAGCGTCTGGGGGCAAGTACGAGCAGTACTTC.

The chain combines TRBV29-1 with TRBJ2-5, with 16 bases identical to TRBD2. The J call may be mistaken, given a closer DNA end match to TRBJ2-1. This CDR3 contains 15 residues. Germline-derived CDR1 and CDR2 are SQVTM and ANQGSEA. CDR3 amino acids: CSVIPGLAGGPYQFF. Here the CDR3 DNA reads TGCAGCGTCATACCGGGACTAGCGGGAGGGCCCTACCAGTTCTTC.